These T cell receptor beta chains were read from a single sample in a study of blood T cell repertoires in COVID-19. Data came from immunoSEQ multiplex PCR; TCRdb stores just in-frame clones and leaves some out. Of some 240,000 clones detected, 92% appear once; the ten largest clones hold around 0.84%. The material sequenced was peripheral blood. The origin of the receptors is a man aged 55 to 70 with COVID-19, enrolled during active disease. CDR3s include the opening cysteine and the closing phenylalanine or tryptophan. The D gene is left open where the match is weak. A row's size may be missing; if present it is once, few, many or a size class.

d_gene	abundance	j_gene	v_gene	CDR3nt	CDR3aa
TRBD1	NA	TRBJ1-1	TRBV10-3	TGTGCCATCAGGGACAGGGAGGAGAACACTGAAGCTTTCTTT	CAIRDREENTEAFF
NA	once	TRBJ2-3	TRBV24-1	TGTGCCACCAGTGATTCAACAGGGAGAACAGATACGCAGTATTTT	CATSDSTGRTDTQYF
TRBD2	NA	TRBJ2-1	TRBV28	TGTGCCAGCAGTTTACCCCTAGCGGGAGGAAGTGATGAGCAGTTCTTC	CASSLPLAGGSDEQFF
NA	NA	TRBJ1-4	TRBV5-4	TGTGCCAGCAGCCCCGGGGGGGGTGCAACTAATGAAAAACTGTTTTTT	CASSPGGGATNEKLFF
NA	NA	TRBJ1-5	TRBV19	TGTGCCAGCTCGGGGGGGGAGGTTTGGAGCAATCAGCCCCAGCATTTT	CASSGGEVWSNQPQHF
TRBD2	once	TRBJ2-7	TRBV5-4	TGTGCCAGCAGCTTGATCGGAGGGACTAACTACGAGCAGTACTTC	CASSLIGGTNYEQYF
TRBD2	NA	TRBJ2-2	TRBV6-6	TGTGCCAGCAGCCGGACCGGGACTAGCGGGAGCCTTACGAAAACACCCGGGGAGCTGTTTTTT	CASSRTGTSGSLTKTPGELFF
TRBD1	few	TRBJ2-1	TRBV7-6	TGTGCCAGCAGCTTAGCGTTGGACAGGGGTCGGGGTGAGCAGTTCTTC	CASSLALDRGRGEQFF
NA	NA	TRBJ1-1	TRBV5-8	TGTGCCAGCAGCAAAACAGGGAGAGCAGCTTTCTTT	CASSKTGRAAFF
NA	NA	TRBJ1-3	TRBV3-1/TRBV3-2	TGTGCCAGCAGCCAGGCCTCGGGGACTGGAAACACCATATATTTT	CASSQASGTGNTIYF
NA	NA	TRBJ2-7	TRBV18	TGTGCCAGCTCACTTAATACGGACAGTCCGGGGGAGCAGTACTTC	CASSLNTDSPGEQYF
NA	NA	TRBJ1-5	TRBV30	TGTGCCTGGAGTGTAGGCGGGGGCAATCAGCCCCAGCATTTT	CAWSVGGGNQPQHF
NA	NA	TRBJ2-7	TRBV7-9	TGTGCCAGCAGCCATACAGGGGGGGCTAGTTCCTACGAGCAGTACTTC	CASSHTGGASSYEQYF
NA	NA	TRBJ2-2	TRBV6-2/TRBV6-3	TGTGCCAGCAGTTACACTGTCACGCGGTTGCGGGGCCACACCGGGGAGCTGTTTTTT	CASSYTVTRLRGHTGELFF
TRBD1	once	TRBJ2-1	TRBV6-5	TGTGCCAGCAGTTACCGGACAGGGGAAAAGCAGTTCTTC	CASSYRTGEKQFF
TRBD2	NA	TRBJ2-3	TRBV11-2	TGTGCCAGCAGTCTAGGGGGACTAGCGAGCACAGATACGCAGTATTTT	CASSLGGLASTDTQYF
NA	NA	TRBJ2-5	TRBV12-3/TRBV12-4	TGTGCCAGCAGTTCCCGGCGGTCAGAGACCCAGTACTTC	CASSSRRSETQYF
TRBD1	NA	TRBJ2-1	TRBV5-4	TGTGCCAGCAGCCCGGACAGGGTCGGAGGGAATGAGCAGTTCTTC	CASSPDRVGGNEQFF
TRBD1	NA	TRBJ1-2	TRBV5-1	TGCGCCAGCAGCCCGGGACAGGGGAGCATCTATGGCTACACCTTC	CASSPGQGSIYGYTF
TRBD1	NA	TRBJ2-7	TRBV13	TGTGCCAGCAGCTTAGGAATGAGGCAGGGGGCCTACGAGCAGTACTTC	CASSLGMRQGAYEQYF
TRBD1	NA	TRBJ1-4	TRBV6-5	TGTGCCAGCAGTCCGGGACAGGGACGTGAAAAACTGTTTTTT	CASSPGQGREKLFF
NA	NA	TRBJ1-1	TRBV6-6	TGTGCCAGCAAGCCGGGACTGAGCACTGAAGCTTTCTTT	CASKPGLSTEAFF
NA	NA	TRBJ1-6	TRBV28	TGTGCCAGCAGTTTAATAGGGAGCCCCTATAATTCACCCCTCCACTTT	CASSLIGSPYNSPLHF
TRBD2	NA	TRBJ2-7	TRBV5-1	TGCGCCAGCAGCCGGACTAGCGGGCCCACCTACGAGCAGTACTTC	CASSRTSGPTYEQYF
NA	NA	TRBJ1-2	TRBV12-3/TRBV12-4	TGTGCCAGCAGTACCGACAGGACCTATGGCTACACCTTC	CASSTDRTYGYTF
NA	NA	TRBJ2-1	TRBV9	TGTGCCAGCAGCGTATCATACAATGAGCAGTTCTTC	CASSVSYNEQFF
NA	NA	TRBJ1-6	TRBV6-5	TGTGCCAGCAGTTACGGACTCCGGCATAATTCACCCCTCCACTTT	CASSYGLRHNSPLHF
NA	NA	TRBJ1-2	TRBV25-1	TGTGCCAGCAGCGGGTCCGAGGGAGAGTATGGCTACACCTTC	CASSGSEGEYGYTF
TRBD1	NA	TRBJ1-1	TRBV7-8	TGTGCCAGCAGCTCGGACAGGCCAACTGAAGCTTTCTTT	CASSSDRPTEAFF
NA	NA	TRBJ2-3	TRBV5-6	TGTGCCAGCAGTCGGGATACGGAGCAGTATTTT	CASSRDTEQYF
TRBD2	NA	TRBJ2-5	TRBV24-1	TGTGCCACCAGCGAGGGGGGAGCGGGGGGCAGGGAGACCCAGTACTTC	CATSEGGAGGRETQYF
TRBD1	NA	TRBJ1-1	TRBV9	TGTGCCAGCAGCGTTACAGGGGCCACTGAAGCTTTCTTT	CASSVTGATEAFF
TRBD2	NA	TRBJ2-7	TRBV7-9	TGTGCCAGCAGCAGGTACCAGGGGACTAGCGGCCGCAAAGTCTACGAGCAGTACTTC	CASSRYQGTSGRKVYEQYF
TRBD1	once	TRBJ1-1	TRBV27	TGTGCCAGCAGGCCTCGGACAGGTCCCCTTGGCACTGAAGCTTTCTTT	CASRPRTGPLGTEAFF
NA	NA	TRBJ1-1	TRBV28	TGTGCCAGCAGTTTGGATGGGGGGGGTTGGTACACTGAAGCTTTCTTT	CASSLDGGGWYTEAFF
NA	NA	TRBJ2-7	TRBV18	TGTGCCAGCTCACCGCAGGGGACCTACGAGCAGTACTTC	CASSPQGTYEQYF
TRBD1	NA	TRBJ2-3	TRBV6-5	TGTGCCAGCAGCAAAGGGACAGTTAACACAGATACGCAGTATTTT	CASSKGTVNTDTQYF
NA	NA	TRBJ2-1	TRBV12-5	TGTGCTAGTGCTCCGAGAGGCGGACGGGGCAATGAGCAGTTCTTC	CASAPRGGRGNEQFF
TRBD1	NA	TRBJ1-2	TRBV5-6	TGTGCCAGCAGCCTTCCGGGACAGGGGGCTATGAACTATGGCTACACCTTC	CASSLPGQGAMNYGYTF
NA	NA	TRBJ2-7	TRBV10-3	TGTGCCATCAGTGAGTCCAGCTGGGAGTCCAACGAGCAGTACTTC	CAISESSWESNEQYF
NA	NA	TRBJ2-5	TRBV7-9	TGTGCCAGCAGCTTAGGATGGACACCGGGTATCCAAGAGACCCAGTACTTC	CASSLGWTPGIQETQYF
NA	NA	TRBJ1-1	TRBV29-1	TGCAGCGTAGGACTTGACGCACTTGAAGCTTTCTTT	CSVGLDALEAFF
TRBD2	NA	TRBJ2-1	TRBV29-1	TGCAGCGTTGCTCGGGGGGGTGAGCAGTTCTTC	CSVARGGEQFF
NA	few	TRBJ1-1	TRBV7-2	TGTGCCAGCAGCTTAGGACACTCGGTCTTCGCTGAAGCTTTCTTT	CASSLGHSVFAEAFF
NA	NA	TRBJ1-4	TRBV19	TGTGCCAGTACCGTTTTTGCAACTAATGAAAAACTGTTTTTT	CASTVFATNEKLFF
NA	once	TRBJ2-1	TRBV3-1/TRBV3-2	TGTGCCAGCGCAACCCATACCAAACGCGGTGAGCAGTTCTTC	CASATHTKRGEQFF